This T cell receptor (beta chain) comes out of a study of STAT5B mutations in CD4+ large granular lymphocyte leukemia (dated by TCRdb to the early 2020s). Background for the entire study: Among the healthy controls, the CDR3 'QG' motif was associated with a particular HLA allele. Flow cytometry on FACSCanto II or FACSVerse showed that the purified fractions were more than 95% pure among lymphocytes. The study compared the TCRbeta repertoires of patients with CD4+ T-cell large granular lymphocyte leukemia against those of healthy blood donors.

Notes on this clone: Its specific antigen is unknown. Per-base qualities were not stored, and no clone one base away is much larger.

Buffy coats from roughly 37 blood donors, supplied by the Finnish Red Cross blood service, were used as healthy controls. All TCR-sequenced material derived from peripheral blood: patient blood samples and healthy donor buffy coats. Peripheral blood mononuclear cells were isolated by Ficoll-Hypaque gradient centrifugation. For the healthy controls, CD4+ cells were obtained from buffy coats by magnetic purification. The Gentra Puregene Cell and Tissue kit was used to extract genomic DNA, and a Qubit 2.0 fluorometer was used to measure the amount of genomic DNA. The immunoSEQ assay at survey resolution was applied to genomic DNA for sequencing of TCRbeta rearrangements. The paper's processing steps were these. In the TCR sequencing data, the lowest productive clonotype frequency that could be detected was 2.59 x 10-5. Only productive TCRbeta rearrangements, meaning sequences that were complete and in-frame, were kept for the analyses. Sample clonality was computed as Simpson clonality in the immunoSEQ Analyzer version 3.0. Clones were categorized by frequency as very rare, small, medium, large (1-20%) or hyperexpanded (>20%). Generation probabilities were estimated with OLGA 1.2.3, V-gene circos plots were made with VDJtools, specificities were searched in VDJdb, and CDR3 motifs were identified with GLIPH. TCRdb holds this immuneACCESS table with in-frame rearrangements only. Some clones are missing; in checked studies, unresolved V genes explain under half, and the rest has no known cause. The DNA gave D and trimming, while V, J and clone size come from that table. This sample is represented by about 35,000 clones; 55% to 80% of them were singletons. About 1.8% of the sample is held by the ten biggest clonotypes.

What the work shows at the level of the full study, not this receptor alone: The data were not HLA-matched, and the higher clonality in CD4+ T-LGLL than in CD8+ T-LGLL could be due to the relatively small sample size. Main leukemic clonotypes were private to each patient, although approximately 26% appeared at low frequency in other patients' non-leukemic repertoires. Compared with healthy CD4+ repertoires, CD4-sorted patient repertoires appeared more clonal, and this difference remained even after the putative leukemic clones were removed.

Source material: CD4+ T cells from blood buffy coats. The sequence derives from a human donor in good health.

The encoded CDR3 is CASSWSQGEYTEAFF. The sequenced DNA is TGTGCCAGCAGCTGGTCACAGGGCGAATACACTGAAGCTTTCTTT. The sequence links TRBV7-8 to TRBJ1-1; the D gene is perhaps TRBD1, from 6 matching bases. Based on the germline V gene, the CDR1 and CDR2 sequences are SGHVS and FQNEAQ. From the cysteine up to the phenylalanine, the CDR3 has a length of 15 residues. Only the CDR3 portion is preserved as DNA: 45 bases, with reading frame beginning at the first base. V loses 4 bases, J loses 3 bases, and the germline ends lie 15 bases apart.